This is a list of T cell receptor beta chains from one sample in a study of long-term antiretroviral therapy in people with HIV. Repertoires were generated with immunoSEQ multiplex PCR, while TCRdb's copy carries only in-frame clones and drops some. The table includes 20,000 to 25,000 clones, about 80% detected once. The specimen was unsorted PBMCs, collected 0.5 years before starting antiretroviral therapy. The receptors originated from a man aged 40-49 years with HIV. Both conserved end residues are part of each CDR3. Each record gives: clone size, D gene, J gene, V gene, CDR3 protein, CDR3 DNA. D genes are given only for firm matches. Clone size is stated in some rows and not others, as once, few, many or a class when expanded.

NA NA TRBJ2-3 TRBV7-3 CASSPGYSTDTQYF TGTGCCAGCAGTCCGGGGTACTCCACAGATACGCAGTATTTT
once NA TRBJ2-1 TRBV11-2 CASSFRDGLTNNEQFF TGTGCCAGCAGCTTCCGGGACGGCCTAACGAACAATGAGCAGTTCTTC
NA NA TRBJ2-7 TRBV5-1 CASSPGGGYEQYF TGCGCCAGCAGCCCGGGTGGGGGCTACGAGCAGTACTTC
once NA TRBJ1-2 TRBV2 CASSEGPGYTF TGTGCCAGCAGTGAAGGGCCAGGCTACACCTTC
NA NA TRBJ2-7 TRBV5-1 CASSLLEAAYEQYF TGCGCCAGCTCGCTTCTTGAGGCGGCCTACGAGCAGTACTTC
NA NA TRBJ2-7 TRBV29-1 CSVELGAYEQYF TGCAGCGTTGAACTAGGTGCCTACGAGCAGTACTTC
NA NA TRBJ1-1 TRBV29-1 CSVQGVNTEAFF TGCAGCGTACAGGGCGTGAACACTGAAGCTTTCTTT
NA NA TRBJ2-1 TRBV27 CASSLSPGYEQFF TGTGCCAGCAGTTTATCGCCCGGATATGAGCAGTTCTTC
NA NA TRBJ1-1 TRBV29-1 CSVGSSGDTEAFF TGCAGCGTTGGGTCCAGCGGGGACACTGAAGCTTTCTTT
few NA TRBJ1-2 TRBV5-1 CASSLGPNYGYTF TGCGCCAGCAGCCTGGGTCCTAACTATGGCTACACCTTC
NA NA TRBJ1-5 TRBV6-1 CASSEEGLSNQPQHF TGTGCCAGCAGTGAAGAGGGCCTTAGCAATCAGCCCCAGCATTTT
NA NA TRBJ1-6 TRBV5-1 CASSPQGDNSPLHF TGCGCCAGCAGCCCGCAGGGAGATAATTCACCCCTCCACTTT
few NA TRBJ1-2 TRBV6-6 CASSYSVAGGYTF TGTGCCAGCAGTTACTCGGTAGCGGGGGGCTACACCTTC
NA TRBD1 TRBJ2-1 TRBV5-1 CASSDRDRAYNEQFF TGCGCCAGCAGCGATCGGGACAGGGCCTACAATGAGCAGTTCTTC
NA NA TRBJ1-1 TRBV28 CASSRSLQAFF TGTGCCAGCAGCCGCTCCTTACAAGCTTTCTTT
once NA TRBJ1-3 TRBV27 CASSLRAGSGSLIF TGTGCCAGCAGTTTAAGGGCAGGGTCTGGTAGTCTCATATTT
NA NA TRBJ1-6 TRBV2 CASSLRGGHSNSPLHF TGTGCCAGCAGTCTTCGCGGGGGCCATAGTAATTCACCCCTCCACTTT
NA NA TRBJ1-2 TRBV5-4 CASSSPPGEYYGYTF TGTGCCAGCAGCTCACCTCCAGGGGAATACTATGGCTACACCTTC
NA TRBD1 TRBJ1-1 TRBV5-4 CASSLIGQGATEAFF TGTGCCAGCAGCTTAATAGGACAGGGGGCGACTGAAGCTTTCTTT
NA NA TRBJ2-3 TRBV27 CASSATTTVPPDTQYF TGTGCCAGCAGTGCAACAACTACAGTCCCCCCAGATACGCAGTATTTT